The 20 T cell receptor beta chains listed next were all sequenced from one sample in a study of post-analysis software for immune sequencing data. General study points: Controls showed lower frequencies than patients for five TRBV segments, and TRBV5-6, TRBV5-1 and TRBV20-1 were among these.

Unique molecular identifiers featured in each of the TCR beta cDNA libraries. Using its own MiXCR run on the PCR reads, TCRdb lists one record per CDR3 protein. The sample has 170,000 or so distinct CDR3 sequences; over 25% are singletons. Their specific antigens are unknown. The source material was blood. The receptors here all came from a girl between 5 and 17 years old with multiple sclerosis.

This clonotype showed up many times. V usage is TRBV7-3 and J usage is TRBJ2-1; 9 nucleotides align to TRBD2. V dropped 4 bases and J dropped 5; count of bases not matched to a gene: 12. From germline, CDR1 is SGHTA and CDR2 FQGTGA. The length of the CDR3 is 17 residues. The CDR3 here is CASSSRPGLAVNNEQFF. The DNA for the CDR3 is TGTGCCAGCAGCTCCCGGCCGGGACTAGCAGTTAACAATGAGCAGTTCTTC.

About this clonotype: It may be a read error: a sequence one base away is much more abundant. The chain employs TRBV15 and TRBJ2-5; TRBD2 might be the D (5 bases). The CDR3 spans 14 residues. V was clipped by 4 bases and J by 4 bases, with 13 bases between them. CDR1 and CDR2 (germline): LNHNV, YYDKDF (reference sequence). This chain's CDR3 is CATSTISERETQYF. In nucleotides, the CDR3 is TGTGCCACCAGCACAATTAGCGAGAGAGAGACCCAGTACTTC.

The V call is TRBV5-1, the J call TRBJ1-2, with 7 nucleotides matching TRBD1. Looked up from germline, CDR1 is SGHRS and CDR2 is YFSETQ. The CDR3 is 14 residues long. V lost 4 bases to trimming and J lost 4 bases; unmatched junction nucleotides: 7. The CDR3 nucleotides read TGCGCCAGCAGCCCCAAGGGACAGTCCTATGGCTACACCTTC. It encodes CASSPKGQSYGYTF. Variable domain in full (rest from reference TRBV5-1 and TRBJ1-2): KAGVTQTPRYLIKTRGQQVTLSCSPISGHRSVSWYQQTPGQGLQFLFEYFSETQRNKGNFPGRFSGRQFSNSRSEMNVSTLELGDSALYLCASSPKGQSYGYTFGSGTRLTVV.

This clonotype was seen repeatedly, ten times or more. The chain couples TRBV20-1 to TRBJ2-1, with D unclear. This CDR3 has 14 amino acids. Trimming cost V 6 bases and J 0 bases, with 12 bases left between them. From germline, CDR1 is DFQATT and CDR2 SNEGSKA (reference sequence). CDR3 region: CSADARSSYNEQFF. DNA for the CDR3: TGCAGTGCAGACGCGAGGAGCTCCTACAATGAGCAGTTCTTC.

A few counts support this clonotype. The gene calls are TRBV11-2 and TRBJ2-3; 8 bases fit TRBD2. The CDR3 sequence is 14 residues long. Germline V CDR1 and CDR2: SGHAT, FQNNGV. With V trimmed by 6 bases and J by 6 bases, 8 bases remained unmatched. The CDR3 sequence is CASSQVLAADTQYF. The CDR3 nucleotides read TGTGCCAGCAGTCAAGTACTAGCGGCGGATACGCAGTATTTT.

In its sample, this clonotype was seen a few times. The chain is built from TRBV18 and TRBJ1-1; 9 nucleotides align to TRBD1. CDR1 is KGHSH and CDR2 is LQKENI in the germline V gene. The CDR3 has 14 amino acids. V gave up 3 bases and J gave up 6 bases; unmatched junction bases: 5. The CDR3 bases are TGTGCCAGCTCACCGGGACAGGGAATTCCTGAAGCTTTCTTT. Protein sequence: CASSPGQGIPEAFF.

This clonotype was picked up many times. The chain joins TRBV12-3 or TRBV12-4 to TRBJ2-5; D is unclear. V was clipped by 3 bases and J by 7 bases, with 15 bases between them. This CDR3 has 14 residues. DNA for the CDR3: TGTGCCAGCAGTTTTACACTCGGACCTGGGACCCAGTACTTC. Translated: CASSFTLGPGTQYF.

This clonotype came up many times. The rearrangement links TRBV20-1 to TRBJ1-5; D gene uncertain. V was trimmed by 3 bases and J by 1 base, leaving 10 bases between them. This CDR3 has 14 residues. Germline V gene data show CDR1 as DFQATT and CDR2 as SNEGSKA (reference sequence). The CDR3 bases are TGCAGTGCTAGGGCCGGATTCAGCAATCAGCCCCAGCATTTT. Residues: CSARAGFSNQPQHF.

The V call is TRBV6-1, the J call TRBJ2-5; 13 bases line up with TRBD2. J lost 1 base, V lost 7 bases, and 3 bases had no gene match. The length of the CDR3 is 15 residues. CDR1 and CDR2 from the germline V gene are MNHNS and SASEGT. CDR3 amino acids: CASTWTSGSQETQYF. The CDR3, as DNA: TGTGCCAGCACCTGGACTAGCGGGAGCCAAGAGACCCAGTACTTC.

In its sample, this clonotype was seen a few times. This rearrangement joins TRBV12-5 to TRBJ2-1, with D unclear. The CDR3 runs to 15 residues. V was shortened by 5 bases and J by 3 bases, with 14 bases between the two germline ends. Per germline, CDR1 LGHNT and CDR2 FRNRAP. The CDR3 sequence: CASGPGQRFYNEQFF. The CDR3 DNA sequence: TGTGCTAGTGGTCCCGGGCAGAGATTCTACAATGAGCAGTTCTTC.

This clonotype was seen repeatedly, ten times or more. This sequence joins TRBV20-1 and TRBJ2-1; D might be TRBD1 (5 bases). The CDR3 length is 14 residues. V lost 5 bases, J lost 3 bases, and 14 bases lay in between. Per germline, CDR1 DFQATT and CDR2 SNEGSKA (reference sequence). This CDR3 reads CSAPFQGNYNEQFF. The DNA of the CDR3 is TGCAGTGCTCCTTTTCAGGGAAACTACAATGAGCAGTTCTTC.

The sample holds many counts of this clonotype. V is TRBV5-1 and J is TRBJ2-7, with 9 bases aligning to TRBD2. Germline-derived CDR1 and CDR2 are SGHRS and YFSETQ. This CDR3 has 15 residues. V dropped 0 bases and J dropped 7; count of bases not matched to a gene: 8. Here the CDR3 DNA reads TGCGCCAGCAGCTTGGATGCGGGAGGGCCGCAGGAGCAGTACTTC. Residues: CASSLDAGGPQEQYF. Drawing the rest from reference TRBV5-1 and TRBJ2-7, the complete variable domain is KAGVTQTPRYLIKTRGQQVTLSCSPISGHRSVSWYQQTPGQGLQFLFEYFSETQRNKGNFPGRFSGRQFSNSRSEMNVSTLELGDSALYLCASSLDAGGPQEQYFGPGTRLTVT.

This clonotype was recorded many times. The V gene is TRBV10-3, the J gene TRBJ2-7, with 13 positions matching TRBD2. The CDR3 sequence is 17 residues long. V was clipped by 4 bases and J by 4 bases; unmatched bases: 10. Germline V gene lookup returns CDR1 ENHRY and CDR2 SYGVKD. CDR3 amino acids: CAISGLAGGPTPYEQYF. CDR3 DNA: TGTGCCATCAGTGGACTAGCGGGAGGACCTACCCCATACGAGCAGTACTTC.

This chain links TRBV5-1 with TRBJ1-4; perhaps TRBD1 as D (5 bases). Trimming shortened V by 0 bases and J by 3 bases, and 15 bases separated the two germline ends. This CDR3 comprises 17 residues. Germline CDR1 and CDR2: SGHRS and YFSETQ. CDR3 sequence: CASSLDPGTVPNEKLFF. The CDR3 DNA is TGCGCCAGCAGCTTGGATCCCGGGACGGTGCCTAATGAAAAACTGTTTTTT.

As regards this clonotype: This clone may be a read error of a much larger clone one base away. The gene calls are TRBV29-1 and TRBJ2-5; 11 bases are a match to TRBD1. CDR3 length: 14 amino acids. The V gene's germline CDR1 is SQVTM and CDR2 ANQGSEA. CDR3 sequence: CSVNLDRGLETRYF. The CDR3 region has the DNA TGCAGCGTGAACCTGGACAGGGGGCTAGAGACCCGGTACTTC.

In this sample, this clonotype turned up many times. This chain connects TRBV6-1 to TRBJ2-5; possible D gene TRBD1, 6 bases. The CDR3 extends over 15 amino acids. The V end was cut by 0 bases, the J end by 1 base, with 9 bases between. Germline-derived CDR1 and CDR2 are MNHNS and SASEGT. CDR3 nucleotide sequence: TGTGCCAGCAGTGAAGCCTACAGGGTCCAAGAGACCCAGTACTTC. Translating gives CASSEAYRVQETQYF.

CDR3 region: CASSIHRGGNEQYF. The CDR3 DNA is TGTGCCAGCAGTATACACAGGGGTGGGAACGAGCAGTACTTC. The chain recombines TRBV28 with TRBJ2-7; TRBD1 agrees at 7 bases. Looked up from germline, CDR1 is MDHEN and CDR2 is SYDVKM. This CDR3 contains 14 residues. J lost 5 bases, V lost 5 bases, and 9 bases had no gene match.

This clonotype was seen repeatedly, ten times or more. The chain uses TRBV29-1 and TRBJ1-2, with a possible D match to TRBD1 (5 bases). Trimming cost V 7 bases and J 8 bases, with 20 bases left between them. There are 13 residues in the CDR3. Per germline, CDR1 SQVTM and CDR2 ANQGSEA. The CDR3 DNA is TGCAGCGCCCGTACCGGGACGGTTGACGGCTACACCTTC. It encodes CSARTGTVDGYTF.

This clonotype has just one count. A read error is possible here, since a much larger clone lies one base away. The chain carries TRBV12-3 or TRBV12-4 and TRBJ2-1; D is unclear. V was clipped by 2 bases and J by 0 bases, with 8 bases between them. The CDR3 length is 15 residues. CDR3 sequence reads: CASSLNGISYNEQFF. CDR3 sequence (DNA): TGTGCCAGCAGTTTAAACGGAATCTCCTACAATGAGCAGTTCTTC.

Worth noting for this clonotype: Possible read error: a much larger clone is one base away. The V and J genes are TRBV20-1 and TRBJ2-1; D remains ambiguous. The DNA end is a closer match to TRBJ2-7, so the J assignment may be wrong. CDR1 is DFQATT and CDR2 is SNEGSKA in the germline V gene (reference sequence). CDR3 size: 14 residues. CDR3 region: CSAGLGYSYNEQYF. The CDR3, as DNA: TGCAGTGCCGGCCTAGGCTACTCCTACAATGAGCAGTACTTC.